A selection of T cell receptor beta chains follows, all from one sample in a study of blood T cell repertoires in COVID-19. The method was immunoSEQ multiplex PCR; TCRdb's version includes in-frame clones alone and lacks a portion of them. The sample carries approximately 50,000 clones, about 85% recorded once. Sequenced input: peripheral blood. Receptors were obtained from a human donor in a cohort sampled during active COVID-19. Both conserved end residues are part of each CDR3. Fields, in order: CDR3 protein, CDR3 DNA, clone size, D gene, V gene, J gene. D genes are given only for firm matches. A clone size is listed for some rows: how often the clone was seen (once, few, many), or a class if it is expanded.

cdr3_aa: CASSLRQGVTGANVLTF
cdr3_nt: TGTGCCAGCAGCCTGCGACAGGGGGTCACCGGGGCCAACGTCCTGACTTTC
clone_size: NA
d_call: TRBD1
v_call: TRBV11-2
j_call: TRBJ2-6

cdr3_aa: CASTHRTSGSTDTQYF
cdr3_nt: TGCGCCAGCACCCACCGGACTAGCGGGAGTACAGATACGCAGTATTTT
clone_size: NA
d_call: TRBD2
v_call: TRBV5-1
j_call: TRBJ2-3

cdr3_aa: CSAMAGLEQYF
cdr3_nt: TGCAGTGCGATGGCTGGGCTCGAGCAGTACTTC
clone_size: NA
d_call: NA
v_call: TRBV20-1
j_call: TRBJ2-7

cdr3_aa: CASSFTGGPGNTIYF
cdr3_nt: TGTGCCAGCAGCTTCACAGGGGGTCCTGGAAACACCATATATTTT
clone_size: NA
d_call: TRBD1
v_call: TRBV11-1
j_call: TRBJ1-3

cdr3_aa: CASSYSLAGTYNEQFF
cdr3_nt: TGTGCCAGCAGTTACTCTTTAGCGGGGACCTACAATGAGCAGTTCTTC
clone_size: NA
d_call: TRBD2
v_call: TRBV6-5
j_call: TRBJ2-1

cdr3_aa: CASSLSGAAYGYTF
cdr3_nt: TGTGCCAGCAGTTTATCAGGGGCTGCCTATGGCTACACCTTC
clone_size: NA
d_call: NA
v_call: TRBV28
j_call: TRBJ1-2

cdr3_aa: CASSPRQGNSPLHF
cdr3_nt: TGTGCCAGCAGCCCCCGACAGGGCAATTCACCCCTCCACTTT
clone_size: NA
d_call: TRBD1
v_call: TRBV3-1/TRBV3-2
j_call: TRBJ1-6

cdr3_aa: CASRFRGSGTGELFF
cdr3_nt: TGCGCCAGCAGGTTTCGGGGGAGCGGAACCGGGGAGCTGTTTTTT
clone_size: NA
d_call: NA
v_call: TRBV5-1
j_call: TRBJ2-2

cdr3_aa: CASSFSLVVGGELFF
cdr3_nt: TGCGCCAGCAGCTTTTCTCTAGTGGTTGGTGGGGAGCTGTTTTTT
clone_size: NA
d_call: NA
v_call: TRBV5-1
j_call: TRBJ2-2

cdr3_aa: CATSRAQLGQETQYF
cdr3_nt: TGTGCCACCAGCAGAGCCCAACTAGGGCAAGAGACCCAGTACTTC
clone_size: NA
d_call: NA
v_call: TRBV15
j_call: TRBJ2-5

cdr3_aa: CASSLTKAGDTEAFF
cdr3_nt: TGTGCCAGCAGCTTGACGAAGGCAGGGGACACTGAAGCTTTCTTT
clone_size: NA
d_call: NA
v_call: TRBV5-5
j_call: TRBJ1-1

cdr3_aa: CASSPPNRAGANVLTF
cdr3_nt: TGTGCCAGTAGCCCGCCCAACAGGGCTGGGGCCAACGTCCTGACTTTC
clone_size: NA
d_call: NA
v_call: TRBV19
j_call: TRBJ2-6

cdr3_aa: CASSPTPALKNTEAFF
cdr3_nt: TGTGCCAGCAGTCCAACCCCCGCGTTGAAGAACACTGAAGCTTTCTTT
clone_size: NA
d_call: NA
v_call: TRBV28
j_call: TRBJ1-1

cdr3_aa: CASWDSSYNEQFF
cdr3_nt: TGTGCCAGCTGGGACAGCTCCTACAATGAGCAGTTCTTC
clone_size: NA
d_call: TRBD1
v_call: TRBV2
j_call: TRBJ2-1

cdr3_aa: CASSLRGQLNSPLHF
cdr3_nt: TGTGCCAGCAGCCTAAGGGGACAGCTGAATTCACCCCTCCACTTT
clone_size: NA
d_call: TRBD1
v_call: TRBV6-5
j_call: TRBJ1-6

cdr3_aa: CASSFRGSGRASYNEQFF
cdr3_nt: TGTGCCAGCAGCTTCCGAGGGAGCGGGAGGGCCTCCTACAATGAGCAGTTCTTC
clone_size: NA
d_call: TRBD2
v_call: TRBV7-6
j_call: TRBJ2-1

cdr3_aa: CASRAGINDNEQFF
cdr3_nt: TGTGCCAGCAGGGCGGGGATAAACGACAATGAGCAGTTCTTC
clone_size: NA
d_call: NA
v_call: TRBV2
j_call: TRBJ2-1

cdr3_aa: CSANTYNEQFF
cdr3_nt: TGCAGTGCTAACACCTACAATGAGCAGTTCTTC
clone_size: NA
d_call: NA
v_call: TRBV20-1
j_call: TRBJ2-1

cdr3_aa: CASRGGQGLNYGYTF
cdr3_nt: TGTGCCAGCAGGGGGGGACAGGGACTGAACTATGGCTACACCTTC
clone_size: once
d_call: TRBD1
v_call: TRBV28
j_call: TRBJ1-2

cdr3_aa: CASSDFRGPGANVLTF
cdr3_nt: TGTGCCAGCAGCGACTTTAGGGGGCCTGGGGCCAACGTCCTGACTTTC
clone_size: NA
d_call: TRBD1
v_call: TRBV5-5
j_call: TRBJ2-6

cdr3_aa: CASSQSGRANEQFF
cdr3_nt: TGCGCCAGCAGCCAAAGCGGGAGGGCTAATGAGCAGTTCTTC
clone_size: NA
d_call: TRBD2
v_call: TRBV4-1
j_call: TRBJ2-1

cdr3_aa: CASSFVWSGNGNEQFF
cdr3_nt: TGTGCCAGCAGCTTCGTATGGAGCGGGAACGGGAATGAGCAGTTCTTC
clone_size: NA
d_call: TRBD2
v_call: TRBV7-9
j_call: TRBJ2-1

cdr3_aa: CASLRNSTPGEQYF
cdr3_nt: TGTGCCAGCTTAAGAAATAGCACCCCTGGCGAGCAGTACTTC
clone_size: NA
d_call: NA
v_call: TRBV3-1/TRBV3-2
j_call: TRBJ2-7

cdr3_aa: CASSPDGGGDQPQHF
cdr3_nt: TGTGCCAGCAGCCCCGATGGAGGCGGGGATCAGCCCCAGCATTTT
clone_size: NA
d_call: NA
v_call: TRBV6-2/TRBV6-3
j_call: TRBJ1-5

cdr3_aa: CASSPTGTSIEQYF
cdr3_nt: TGTGCCAGTAGTCCTACCGGGACTAGTATCGAGCAGTACTTC
clone_size: NA
d_call: TRBD2
v_call: TRBV19
j_call: TRBJ2-7

cdr3_aa: CASSLRGQREKLFF
cdr3_nt: TGTGCCAGCAGTCTCAGGGGGCAGCGAGAAAAACTGTTTTTT
clone_size: NA
d_call: TRBD1
v_call: TRBV6-6
j_call: TRBJ1-4

cdr3_aa: CASSVETRMSTDTQYF
cdr3_nt: TGTGCCAGCAGCGTAGAAACTCGAATGAGCACAGATACGCAGTATTTT
clone_size: NA
d_call: NA
v_call: TRBV9
j_call: TRBJ2-3

cdr3_aa: CASSSTTGASYEQYF
cdr3_nt: TGTGCCAGCAGCTCGACGACAGGGGCCTCCTACGAGCAGTACTTC
clone_size: few
d_call: TRBD1
v_call: TRBV5-5
j_call: TRBJ2-7

cdr3_aa: CASSLGGGTDTQYF
cdr3_nt: TGCGCCAGCAGCTTGGGGGGAGGGACAGATACGCAGTATTTT
clone_size: few
d_call: TRBD2
v_call: TRBV5-1
j_call: TRBJ2-3

cdr3_aa: CASSWDRGQETQYF
cdr3_nt: TGTGCCAGCAGCTGGGACAGAGGACAAGAGACCCAGTACTTC
clone_size: NA
d_call: TRBD1
v_call: TRBV5-4
j_call: TRBJ2-5

cdr3_aa: CAISEPSQGQGDTQYF
cdr3_nt: TGTGCCATCAGTGAGCCTTCACAGGGCCAGGGAGATACGCAGTATTTT
clone_size: NA
d_call: NA
v_call: TRBV10-3
j_call: TRBJ2-3

cdr3_aa: CASSYPEYGGLGTEAFF
cdr3_nt: TGTGCCAGCAGTTACCCCGAATACGGGGGGCTAGGGACTGAAGCTTTCTTT
clone_size: medium-sized
d_call: NA
v_call: TRBV6-2/TRBV6-3
j_call: TRBJ1-1

cdr3_aa: CASSRLQGEGEQYF
cdr3_nt: TGTGCCAGCAGTCGCCTACAGGGGGAAGGCGAGCAGTACTTC
clone_size: NA
d_call: TRBD1
v_call: TRBV6-5
j_call: TRBJ2-7

cdr3_aa: CASSTQGGSGQPQHF
cdr3_nt: TGTGCCAGCAGTACCCAGGGAGGCTCCGGTCAGCCCCAGCATTTT
clone_size: few
d_call: NA
v_call: TRBV6-5
j_call: TRBJ1-5

cdr3_aa: CASSVKIGTGSVGYTF
cdr3_nt: TGTGCCAGCAGTGTTAAGATCGGGACAGGGTCTGTCGGCTACACCTTC
clone_size: NA
d_call: TRBD1
v_call: TRBV2
j_call: TRBJ1-2

cdr3_aa: CASSPTSGANTGELFF
cdr3_nt: TGTGCCAGCAGCCCGACTAGCGGGGCGAACACCGGGGAGCTGTTTTTT
clone_size: NA
d_call: TRBD2
v_call: TRBV3-1/TRBV3-2
j_call: TRBJ2-2

cdr3_aa: CASSLGLAGGDQETQYF
cdr3_nt: TGTGCCAGCAGCTTGGGACTAGCGGGAGGTGATCAAGAGACCCAGTACTTC
clone_size: NA
d_call: TRBD2
v_call: TRBV5-4
j_call: TRBJ2-5